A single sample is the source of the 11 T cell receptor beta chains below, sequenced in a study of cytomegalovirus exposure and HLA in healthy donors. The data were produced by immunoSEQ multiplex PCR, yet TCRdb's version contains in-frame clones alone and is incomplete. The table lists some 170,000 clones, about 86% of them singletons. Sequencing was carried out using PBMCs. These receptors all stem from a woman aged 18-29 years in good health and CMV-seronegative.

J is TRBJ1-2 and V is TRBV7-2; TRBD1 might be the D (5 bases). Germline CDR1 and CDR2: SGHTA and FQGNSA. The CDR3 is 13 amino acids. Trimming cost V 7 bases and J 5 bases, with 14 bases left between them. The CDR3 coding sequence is TGTGCCAGCATCCCAGGTAGGGGATATGGCTACACCTTC. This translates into CASIPGRGYGYTF. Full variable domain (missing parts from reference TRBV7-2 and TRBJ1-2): GAGVSQSPSNKVTEKGKDVELRCDPISGHTALYWYRQSLGQGLEFLIYFQGNSAPDKSGLPSDRFSAERTGGSVSTLTIQRTQQEDSAVYLCASIPGRGYGYTFGSGTRLTVV.

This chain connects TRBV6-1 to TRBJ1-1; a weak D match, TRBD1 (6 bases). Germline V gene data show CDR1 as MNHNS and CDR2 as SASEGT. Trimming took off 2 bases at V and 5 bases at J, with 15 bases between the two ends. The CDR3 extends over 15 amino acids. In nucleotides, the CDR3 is TGTGCCAGCAGTGAAAAAGGAGAAGGGGGAACTGAAGCTTTCTTT. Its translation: CASSEKGEGGTEAFF.

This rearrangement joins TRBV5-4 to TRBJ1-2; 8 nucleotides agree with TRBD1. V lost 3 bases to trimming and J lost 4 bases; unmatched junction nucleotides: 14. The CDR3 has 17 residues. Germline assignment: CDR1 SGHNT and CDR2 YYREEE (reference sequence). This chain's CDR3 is CASSSLTGAGGGYGYTF. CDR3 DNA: TGTGCCAGCAGCTCACTTACTGGGGCAGGGGGCGGCTATGGCTACACCTTC.

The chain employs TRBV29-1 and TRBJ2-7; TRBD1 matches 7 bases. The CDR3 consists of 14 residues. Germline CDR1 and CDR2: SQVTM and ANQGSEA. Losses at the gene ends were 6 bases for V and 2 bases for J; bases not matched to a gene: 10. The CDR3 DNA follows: TGCAGCGTGAAAAAGACAGGGACAACCTACGAGCAGTACTTC. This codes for CSVKKTGTTYEQYF.

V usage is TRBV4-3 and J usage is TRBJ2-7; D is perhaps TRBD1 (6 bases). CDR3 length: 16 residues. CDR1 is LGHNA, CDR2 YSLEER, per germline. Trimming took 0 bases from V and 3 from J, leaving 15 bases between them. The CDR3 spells CASSQDRRQGLYEQYF. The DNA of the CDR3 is TGCGCCAGCAGCCAAGATCGTAGGCAGGGGCTCTACGAGCAGTACTTC.

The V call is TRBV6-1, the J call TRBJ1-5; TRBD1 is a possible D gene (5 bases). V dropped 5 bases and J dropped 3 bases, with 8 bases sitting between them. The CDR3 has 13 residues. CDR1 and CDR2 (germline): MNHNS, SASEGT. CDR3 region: CASSTGPNQPQHF. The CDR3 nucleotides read TGTGCCAGCAGTACAGGTCCCAATCAGCCCCAGCATTTT.

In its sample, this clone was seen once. CDR3 nucleotides: TGCGCCAGCAGCCACGGCGGAGGCCGCTCTGGAAACACCATATATTTT. Its translation is CASSHGGGRSGNTIYF. The V call is TRBV4-1, the J call TRBJ1-3; no clear D gene. V was trimmed by 3 bases and J by 0 bases, leaving 12 bases between them. CDR3 length equals 16 residues. Germline loops: CDR1 MGHRA, CDR2 YSYEKL.

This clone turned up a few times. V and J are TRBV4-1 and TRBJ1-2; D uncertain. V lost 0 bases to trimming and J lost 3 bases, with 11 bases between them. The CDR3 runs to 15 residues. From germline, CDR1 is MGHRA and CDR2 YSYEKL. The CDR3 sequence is CASSQEHEAYYGYTF. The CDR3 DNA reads TGCGCCAGCAGCCAAGAACACGAGGCGTACTATGGCTACACCTTC.

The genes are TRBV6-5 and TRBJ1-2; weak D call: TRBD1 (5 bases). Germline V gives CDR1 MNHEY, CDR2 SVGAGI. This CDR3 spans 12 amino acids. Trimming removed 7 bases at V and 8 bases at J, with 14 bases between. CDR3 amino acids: CASTSVGGGYTF. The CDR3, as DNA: TGTGCCAGCACCTCCGTGGGGGGAGGCTACACCTTC.

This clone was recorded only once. The DNA for the CDR3 is TGTGCCAGCAGCTTGTCAGGGAGGGGCACAGATACGCAGTATTTT. Encoded protein: CASSLSGRGTDTQYF. This chain uses TRBV5-6 with TRBJ2-3; 7 nucleotides match TRBD2. Looked up from germline, CDR1 is SGHDT and CDR2 is YYEEEE. CDR3 length: 15 residues. J was trimmed by 1 base and V by 1 base; bases with no gene match: 3.

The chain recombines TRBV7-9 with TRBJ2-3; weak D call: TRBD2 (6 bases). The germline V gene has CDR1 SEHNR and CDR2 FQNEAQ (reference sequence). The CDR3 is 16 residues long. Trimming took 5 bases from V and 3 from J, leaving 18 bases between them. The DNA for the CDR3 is TGTGCCAGCAGCCGGAACATCGGCGGGGAAACAGATACGCAGTATTTT. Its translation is CASSRNIGGETDTQYF. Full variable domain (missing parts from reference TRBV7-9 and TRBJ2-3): DTGVSQNPRHKITKRGQNVTFRCDPISEHNRLYWYRQTLGQGPEFLTYFQNEAQLEKSRLLSDRFSAERPKGSFSTLEIQRTEQGDSAMYLCASSRNIGGETDTQYFGPGTRLTVL.